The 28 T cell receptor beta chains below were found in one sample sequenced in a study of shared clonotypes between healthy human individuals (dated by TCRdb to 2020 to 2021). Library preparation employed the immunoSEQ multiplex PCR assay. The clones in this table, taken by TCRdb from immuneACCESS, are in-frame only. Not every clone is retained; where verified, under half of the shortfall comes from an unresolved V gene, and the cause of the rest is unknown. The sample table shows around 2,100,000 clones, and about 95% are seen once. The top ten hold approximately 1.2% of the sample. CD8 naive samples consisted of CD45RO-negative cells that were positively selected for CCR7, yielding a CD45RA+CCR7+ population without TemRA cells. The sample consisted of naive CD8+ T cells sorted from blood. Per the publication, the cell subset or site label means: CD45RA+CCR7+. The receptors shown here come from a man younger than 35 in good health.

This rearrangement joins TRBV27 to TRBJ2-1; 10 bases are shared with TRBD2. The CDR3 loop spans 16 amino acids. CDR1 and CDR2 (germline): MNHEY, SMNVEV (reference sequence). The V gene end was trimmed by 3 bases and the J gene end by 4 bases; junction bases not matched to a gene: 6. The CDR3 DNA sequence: TGTGCCAGCAGTTTCCAGGGACTAGCGCTGTACAATGAGCAGTTCTTC. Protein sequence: CASSFQGLALYNEQFF.

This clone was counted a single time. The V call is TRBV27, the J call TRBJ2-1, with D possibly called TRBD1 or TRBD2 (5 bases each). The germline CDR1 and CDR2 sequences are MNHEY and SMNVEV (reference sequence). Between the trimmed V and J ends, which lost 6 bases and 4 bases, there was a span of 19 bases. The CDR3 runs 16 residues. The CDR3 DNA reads TGTGCCAGCAGCCGACTGGGGGTCGAGGGGTACAATGAGCAGTTCTTC. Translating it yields CASSRLGVEGYNEQFF.

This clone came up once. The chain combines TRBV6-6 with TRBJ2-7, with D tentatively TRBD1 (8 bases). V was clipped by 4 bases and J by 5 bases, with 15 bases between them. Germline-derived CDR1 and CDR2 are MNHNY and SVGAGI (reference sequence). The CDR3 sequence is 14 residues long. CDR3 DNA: TGTGCCAGCAGTTTTACAGGGGGGGGCGACGAGCAGTACTTC. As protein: CASSFTGGGDEQYF.

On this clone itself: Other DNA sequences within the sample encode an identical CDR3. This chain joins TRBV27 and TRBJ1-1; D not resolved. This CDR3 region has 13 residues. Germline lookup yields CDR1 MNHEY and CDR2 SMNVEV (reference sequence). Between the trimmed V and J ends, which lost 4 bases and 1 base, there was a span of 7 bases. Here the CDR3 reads CASSWAGNTEAFF. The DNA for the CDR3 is TGTGCCAGCAGTTGGGCAGGGAACACTGAAGCTTTCTTT.

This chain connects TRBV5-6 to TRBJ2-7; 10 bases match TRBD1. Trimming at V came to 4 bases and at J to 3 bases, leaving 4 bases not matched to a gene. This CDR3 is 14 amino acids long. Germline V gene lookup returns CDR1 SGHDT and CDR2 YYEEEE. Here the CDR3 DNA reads TGTGCCAGCAGCGCAGGACAGGGGGGCTACGAGCAGTACTTC. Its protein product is CASSAGQGGYEQYF.

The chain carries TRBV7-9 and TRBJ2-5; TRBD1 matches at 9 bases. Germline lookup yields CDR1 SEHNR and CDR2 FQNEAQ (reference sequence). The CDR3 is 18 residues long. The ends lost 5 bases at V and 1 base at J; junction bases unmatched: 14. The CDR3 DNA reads TGTGCCAGCAGCCTACTTCTTGGGACAGGGAAGGTCCAAGAGACCCAGTACTTC. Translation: CASSLLLGTGKVQETQYF.

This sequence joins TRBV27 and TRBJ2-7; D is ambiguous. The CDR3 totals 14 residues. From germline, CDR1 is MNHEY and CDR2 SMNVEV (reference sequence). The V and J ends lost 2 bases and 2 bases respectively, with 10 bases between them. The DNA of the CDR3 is TGTGCCAGCAGTTTACCGGGCCTCACCTACGAGCAGTACTTC. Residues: CASSLPGLTYEQYF.

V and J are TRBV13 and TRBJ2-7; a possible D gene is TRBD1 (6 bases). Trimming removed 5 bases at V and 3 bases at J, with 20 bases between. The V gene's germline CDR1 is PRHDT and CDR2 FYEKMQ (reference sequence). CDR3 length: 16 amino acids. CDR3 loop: CASSLPGFRGGYEQYF. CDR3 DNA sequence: TGTGCCAGCAGCCTTCCAGGGTTTAGAGGGGGCTACGAGCAGTACTTC. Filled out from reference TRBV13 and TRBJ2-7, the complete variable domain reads AAGVIQSPRHLIKEKRETATLKCYPIPRHDTVYWYQQGPGQDPQFLISFYEKMQSDKGSIPDRFSAQQFSDYHSELNMSSLELGDSALYFCASSLPGFRGGYEQYFGPGTRLTVT.

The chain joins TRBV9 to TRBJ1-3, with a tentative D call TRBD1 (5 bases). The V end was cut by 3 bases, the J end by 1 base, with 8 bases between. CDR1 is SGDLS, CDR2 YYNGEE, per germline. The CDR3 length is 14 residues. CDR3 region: CASSGGLSGNTIYF. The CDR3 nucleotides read TGTGCCAGCAGCGGGGGACTATCTGGAAACACCATATATTTT.

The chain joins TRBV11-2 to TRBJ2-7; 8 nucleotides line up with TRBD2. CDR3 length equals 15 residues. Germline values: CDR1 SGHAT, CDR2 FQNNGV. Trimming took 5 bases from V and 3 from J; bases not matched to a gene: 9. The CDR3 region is CASSPIAGRDYEQYF. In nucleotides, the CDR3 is TGTGCCAGCAGCCCGATAGCGGGGAGGGACTACGAGCAGTACTTC.

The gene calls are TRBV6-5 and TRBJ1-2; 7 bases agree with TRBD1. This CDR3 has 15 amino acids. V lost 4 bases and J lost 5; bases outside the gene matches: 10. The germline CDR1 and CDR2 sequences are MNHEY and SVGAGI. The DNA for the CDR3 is TGTGCCAGCAGTTCCATTCCGGGACAGTTTTATGGCTACACCTTC. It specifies CASSSIPGQFYGYTF.

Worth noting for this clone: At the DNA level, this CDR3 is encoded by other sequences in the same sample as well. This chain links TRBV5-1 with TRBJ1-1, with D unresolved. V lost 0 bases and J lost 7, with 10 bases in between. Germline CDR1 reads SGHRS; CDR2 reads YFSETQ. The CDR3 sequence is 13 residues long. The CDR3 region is CASSLAQGSEAFF. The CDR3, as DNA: TGCGCCAGCAGCTTGGCCCAAGGGAGTGAAGCTTTCTTT.

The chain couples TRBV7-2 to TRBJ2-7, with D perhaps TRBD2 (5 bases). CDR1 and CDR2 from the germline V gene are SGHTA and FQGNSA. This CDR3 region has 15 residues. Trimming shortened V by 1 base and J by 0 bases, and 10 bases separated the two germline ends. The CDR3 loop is CASSLEASLSYEQYF. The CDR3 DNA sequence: TGTGCCAGCAGCTTAGAAGCTAGCCTCTCCTACGAGCAGTACTTC.

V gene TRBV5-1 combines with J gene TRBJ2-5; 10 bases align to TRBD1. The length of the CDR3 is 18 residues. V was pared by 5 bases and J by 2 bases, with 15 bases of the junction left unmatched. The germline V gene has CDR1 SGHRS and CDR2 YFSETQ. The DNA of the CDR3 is TGCGCCAGCAGAGATTGGCTGGGACAGGGGAACGATCAAGAGACCCAGTACTTC. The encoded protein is CASRDWLGQGNDQETQYF.

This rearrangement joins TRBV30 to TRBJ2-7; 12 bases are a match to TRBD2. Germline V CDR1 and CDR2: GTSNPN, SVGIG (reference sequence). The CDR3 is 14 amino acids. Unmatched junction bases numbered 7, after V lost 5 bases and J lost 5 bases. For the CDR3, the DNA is TGTGCCTGGCACGGTGGACTAGCGGGAAACGAGCAGTACTTC. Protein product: CAWHGGLAGNEQYF.

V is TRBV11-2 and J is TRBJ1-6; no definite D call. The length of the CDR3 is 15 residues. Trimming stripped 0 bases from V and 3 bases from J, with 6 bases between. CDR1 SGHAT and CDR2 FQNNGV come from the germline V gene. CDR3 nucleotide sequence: TGTGCCAGCAGCTTAGAACGGAGCTATAATTCACCCCTCCACTTT. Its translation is CASSLERSYNSPLHF.

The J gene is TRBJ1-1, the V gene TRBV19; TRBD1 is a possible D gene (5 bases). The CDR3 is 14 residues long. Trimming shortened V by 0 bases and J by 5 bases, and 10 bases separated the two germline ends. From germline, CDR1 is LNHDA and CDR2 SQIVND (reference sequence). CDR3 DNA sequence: TGTGCCAGTAGTATAGAGGGGCGATGGACTGAAGCTTTCTTT. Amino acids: CASSIEGRWTEAFF.

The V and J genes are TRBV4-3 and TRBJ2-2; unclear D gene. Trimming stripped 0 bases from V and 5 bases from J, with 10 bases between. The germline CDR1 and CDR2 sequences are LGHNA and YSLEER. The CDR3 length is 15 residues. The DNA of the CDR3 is TGCGCCAGCAGCCAAGATTCCAGCTGGACCGGGGAGCTGTTTTTT. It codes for CASSQDSSWTGELFF.

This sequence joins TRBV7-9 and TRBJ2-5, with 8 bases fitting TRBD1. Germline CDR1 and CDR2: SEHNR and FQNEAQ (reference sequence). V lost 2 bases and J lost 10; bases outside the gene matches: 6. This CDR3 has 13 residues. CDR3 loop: CASSLPTGGDQYF. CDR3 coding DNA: TGTGCCAGCAGCTTACCCACAGGGGGTGACCAGTACTTC.

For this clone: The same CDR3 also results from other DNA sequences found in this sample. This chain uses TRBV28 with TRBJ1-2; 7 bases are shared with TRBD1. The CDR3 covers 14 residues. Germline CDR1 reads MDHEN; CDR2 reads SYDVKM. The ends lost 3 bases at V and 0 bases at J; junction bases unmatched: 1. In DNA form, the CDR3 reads TGTGCCAGCAGTTTGACAGGGACTAACTATGGCTACACCTTC. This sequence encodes CASSLTGTNYGYTF.

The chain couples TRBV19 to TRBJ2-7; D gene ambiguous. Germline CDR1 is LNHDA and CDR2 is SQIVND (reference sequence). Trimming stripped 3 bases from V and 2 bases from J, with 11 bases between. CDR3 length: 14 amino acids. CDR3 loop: CASSIQVYAYEQYF. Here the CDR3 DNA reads TGTGCCAGTAGTATCCAGGTTTATGCCTACGAGCAGTACTTC.

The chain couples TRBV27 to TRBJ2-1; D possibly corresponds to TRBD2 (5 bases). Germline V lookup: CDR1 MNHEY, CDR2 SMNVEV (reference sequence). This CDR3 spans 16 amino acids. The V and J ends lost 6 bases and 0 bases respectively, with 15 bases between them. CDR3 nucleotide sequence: TGTGCCAGCAGCCCAGGAGCGGTCAGCTCCTACAATGAGCAGTTCTTC. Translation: CASSPGAVSSYNEQFF.

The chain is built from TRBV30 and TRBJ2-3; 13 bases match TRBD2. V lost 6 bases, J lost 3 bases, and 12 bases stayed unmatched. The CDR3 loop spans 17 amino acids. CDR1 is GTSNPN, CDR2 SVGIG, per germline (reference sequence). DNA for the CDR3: TGTGCCTGCATTACTAGCGGGGGGGCAATAGGTACAGATACGCAGTATTTT. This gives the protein CACITSGGAIGTDTQYF.

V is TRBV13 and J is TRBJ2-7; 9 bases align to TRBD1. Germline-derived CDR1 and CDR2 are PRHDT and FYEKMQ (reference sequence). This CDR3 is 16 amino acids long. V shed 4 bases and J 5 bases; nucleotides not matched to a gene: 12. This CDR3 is CASSSPSGTGRHEQYF. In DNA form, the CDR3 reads TGTGCCAGCAGCTCCCCCTCTGGGACAGGGAGGCACGAGCAGTACTTC.

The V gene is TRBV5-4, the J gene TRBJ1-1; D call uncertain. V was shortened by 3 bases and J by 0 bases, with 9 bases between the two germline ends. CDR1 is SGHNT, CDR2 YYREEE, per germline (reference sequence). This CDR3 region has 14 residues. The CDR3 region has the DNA TGTGCCAGCAGCTCCAATAGAGTGAACACTGAAGCTTTCTTT. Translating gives CASSSNRVNTEAFF. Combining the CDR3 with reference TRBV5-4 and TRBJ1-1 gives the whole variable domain ETGVTQSPTHLIKTRGQQVTLRCSSQSGHNTVSWYQQALGQGPQFIFQYYREEENGRGNFPPRFSGLQFPNYSSELNVNALELDDSALYLCASSSNRVNTEAFFGQGTRLTVV.

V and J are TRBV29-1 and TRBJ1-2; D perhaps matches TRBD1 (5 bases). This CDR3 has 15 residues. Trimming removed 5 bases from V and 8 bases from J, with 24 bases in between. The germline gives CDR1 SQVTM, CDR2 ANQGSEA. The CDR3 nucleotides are TGCAGCGTTCTTCCAGAGACAGTCCGGTTTGAAGGCTACACCTTC. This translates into CSVLPETVRFEGYTF.

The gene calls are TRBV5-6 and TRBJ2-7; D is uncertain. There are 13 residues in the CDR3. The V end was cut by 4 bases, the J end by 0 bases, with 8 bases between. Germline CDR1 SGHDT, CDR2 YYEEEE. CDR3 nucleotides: TGTGCCAGCAGCCCTAGTATCTCCTACGAGCAGTACTTC. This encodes CASSPSISYEQYF.

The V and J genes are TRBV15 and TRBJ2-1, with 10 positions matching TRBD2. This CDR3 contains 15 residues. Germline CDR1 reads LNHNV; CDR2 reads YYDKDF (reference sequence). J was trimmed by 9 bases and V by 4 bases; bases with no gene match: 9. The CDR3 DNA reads TGTGCCACCAGCACCACCCCAGCGGGAGGGATTGAGCAGTTCTTC. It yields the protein CATSTTPAGGIEQFF.